This record covers a single T cell receptor beta chain. This sample was included in a study of blood T cell repertoires in COVID-19. On the study more broadly: Specimens from acute and convalescent COVID-19 originated in the United States, Italy and Spain. In each case, the material was cDNA or gDNA derived from T cells, B-cell-depleted T cells, or PBMCs.

The CDR3 has 14 amino acids. Germline CDR1 reads LNHDA; CDR2 reads SQIVND (reference sequence). V was cut by 6 bases and J by 6 bases, with 14 bases left in between. Authors' processing steps: How many nucleated cells were present was estimated from reference gene primer amplification. Assay used: immunoSEQ multiplex PCR; TCRdb lists only in-frame clones, some missing. V, J and clone size are taken as reported in that table, and D and trimming were inferred from the DNA itself. The sample has 150,000 to 200,000 clones; approximately 88% are singletons. The clonotype originates from a woman of 80 years or more with active or convalescent COVID-19. The sample taken for sequencing was peripheral blood. The genes are TRBV19 and TRBJ2-2; D not resolved. CDR3 in DNA: TGTGCCAGTAGCAGGATCCTTTGGTCCGGGGAGCTGTTTTTT. Its translation is CASSRILWSGELFF.